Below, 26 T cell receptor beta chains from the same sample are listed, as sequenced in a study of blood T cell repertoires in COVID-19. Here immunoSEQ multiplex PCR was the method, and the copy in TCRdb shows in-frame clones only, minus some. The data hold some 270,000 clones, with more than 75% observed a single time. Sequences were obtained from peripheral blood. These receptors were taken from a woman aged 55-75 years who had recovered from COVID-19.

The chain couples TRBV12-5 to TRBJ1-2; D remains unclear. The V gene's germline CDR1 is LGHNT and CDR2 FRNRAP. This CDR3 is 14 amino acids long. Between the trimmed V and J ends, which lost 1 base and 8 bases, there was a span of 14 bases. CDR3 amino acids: CASGLGDLTRGYTF. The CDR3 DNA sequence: TGTGCTAGTGGTTTGGGAGACCTCACTAGAGGCTACACCTTC. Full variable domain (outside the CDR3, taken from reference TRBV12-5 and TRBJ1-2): DARVTQTPRHKVTEMGQEVTMRCQPILGHNTVFWYRQTMMQGLELLAYFRNRAPLDDSGMPKDRFSAEMPDATLATLKIQPSEPRDSAVYFCASGLGDLTRGYTFGSGTRLTVV.

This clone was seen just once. The CDR3 loop is CASSLGRSLEQYF. CDR3 nucleotide sequence: TGTGCCAGCAGTTTGGGCAGATCCCTTGAGCAGTACTTC. The chain recombines TRBV28 with TRBJ2-7; D gene ambiguous. V was pared by 3 bases and J by 7 bases, with 13 bases between. Germline CDR1 is MDHEN and CDR2 is SYDVKM. The CDR3 has 13 amino acids.

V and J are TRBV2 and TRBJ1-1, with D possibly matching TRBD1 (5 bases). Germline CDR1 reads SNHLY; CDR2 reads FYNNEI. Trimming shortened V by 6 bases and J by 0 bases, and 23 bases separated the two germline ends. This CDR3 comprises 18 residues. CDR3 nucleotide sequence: TGTGCCAGCAGCGAACGGGCCCCAGGGATCAACATGAACACTGAAGCTTTCTTT. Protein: CASSERAPGINMNTEAFF.

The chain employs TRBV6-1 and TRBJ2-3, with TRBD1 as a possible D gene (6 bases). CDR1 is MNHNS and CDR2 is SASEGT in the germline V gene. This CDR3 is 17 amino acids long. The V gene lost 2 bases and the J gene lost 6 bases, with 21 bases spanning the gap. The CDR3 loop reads CASSENRALSGVDTQYF. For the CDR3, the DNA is TGTGCCAGCAGTGAAAACAGGGCCCTCAGTGGTGTGGATACGCAGTATTTT.

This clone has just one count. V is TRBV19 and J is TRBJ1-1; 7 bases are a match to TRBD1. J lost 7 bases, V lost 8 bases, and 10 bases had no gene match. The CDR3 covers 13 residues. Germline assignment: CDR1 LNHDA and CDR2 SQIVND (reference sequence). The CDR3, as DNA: TGTGCCAGTGGTCAGGTGGCAGGGGGTGAAGCTTTCTTT. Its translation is CASGQVAGGEAFF.

This CDR3 is CASSQELGFGGYNEQFF. The CDR3 DNA follows: TGTGCCAGCAGCCAAGAGTTAGGCTTCGGGGGATACAATGAGCAGTTCTTC. The J gene is TRBJ2-1, the V gene TRBV3-1 (or the pseudogene TRBV3-2); D is possibly TRBD2 (6 bases). The germline CDR1 and CDR2 sequences are LGHDT and YNNKEL (reference sequence). Trimming took off 0 bases at V and 4 bases at J, with 16 bases between the two ends. This CDR3 has 17 amino acids.

Here the CDR3 reads CATRERPTGELFF. The CDR3 coding sequence is TGCGCCACCCGGGAGCGGCCCACCGGGGAGCTGTTTTTT. This chain connects TRBV4-1 to TRBJ2-2, with a weak D call TRBD2 (6 bases). This CDR3 region has 13 residues. With 10 bases removed from V and 4 bases from J, the gap between germline ends came to 13 bases. Germline lookup yields CDR1 MGHRA and CDR2 YSYEKL.

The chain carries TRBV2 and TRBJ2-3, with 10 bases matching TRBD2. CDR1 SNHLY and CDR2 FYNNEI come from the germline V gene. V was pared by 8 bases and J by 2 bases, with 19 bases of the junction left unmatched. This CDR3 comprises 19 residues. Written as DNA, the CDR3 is TGTGCCAGCCATGAAAGAGGCGGGCTAGCGGGGGATCCCACAGATACGCAGTATTTT. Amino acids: CASHERGGLAGDPTDTQYF.

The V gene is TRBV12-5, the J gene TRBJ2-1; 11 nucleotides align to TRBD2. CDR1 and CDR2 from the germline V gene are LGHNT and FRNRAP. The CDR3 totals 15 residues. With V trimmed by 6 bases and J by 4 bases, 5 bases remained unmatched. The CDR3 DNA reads TGTGCTAGTGGCCTCACTAGCGGGGGATACAATGAGCAGTTCTTC. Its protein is CASGLTSGGYNEQFF.

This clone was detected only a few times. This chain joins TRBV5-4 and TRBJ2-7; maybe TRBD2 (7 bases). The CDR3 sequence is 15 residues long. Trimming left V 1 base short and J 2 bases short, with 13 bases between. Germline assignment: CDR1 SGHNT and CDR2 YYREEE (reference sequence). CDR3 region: CASSLQRGGAYEQYF. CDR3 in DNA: TGTGCCAGCAGCTTGCAAAGGGGGGGGGCCTACGAGCAGTACTTC. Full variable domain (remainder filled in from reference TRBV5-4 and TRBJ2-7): ETGVTQSPTHLIKTRGQQVTLRCSSQSGHNTVSWYQQALGQGPQFIFQYYREEENGRGNFPPRFSGLQFPNYSSELNVNALELDDSALYLCASSLQRGGAYEQYFGPGTRLTVT.

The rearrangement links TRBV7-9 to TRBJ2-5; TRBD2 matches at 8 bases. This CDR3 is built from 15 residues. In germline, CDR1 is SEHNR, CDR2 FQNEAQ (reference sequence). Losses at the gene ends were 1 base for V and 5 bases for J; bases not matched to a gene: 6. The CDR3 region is CASSLVAGGWETQYF. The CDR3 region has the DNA TGTGCCAGCAGCTTAGTTGCGGGGGGCTGGGAGACCCAGTACTTC.

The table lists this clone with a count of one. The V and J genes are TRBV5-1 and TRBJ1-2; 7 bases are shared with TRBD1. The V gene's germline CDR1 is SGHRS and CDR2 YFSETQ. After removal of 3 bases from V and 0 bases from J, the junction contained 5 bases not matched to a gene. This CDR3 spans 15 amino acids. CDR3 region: CASSYPGQPNYGYTF. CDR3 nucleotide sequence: TGCGCCAGCAGCTATCCGGGACAGCCTAACTATGGCTACACCTTC.

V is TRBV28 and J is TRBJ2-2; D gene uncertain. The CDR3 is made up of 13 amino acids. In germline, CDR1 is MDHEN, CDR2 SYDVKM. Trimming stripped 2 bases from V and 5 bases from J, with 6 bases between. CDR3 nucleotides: TGTGCCAGCAGTTTAGTTCAGACCGGGGAGCTGTTTTTT. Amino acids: CASSLVQTGELFF. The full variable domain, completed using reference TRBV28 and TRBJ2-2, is DVKVTQSSRYLVKRTGEKVFLECVQDMDHENMFWYRQDPGLGLRLIYFSYDVKMKEKGDIPEGYSVSREKKERFSLILESASTNQTSMYLCASSLVQTGELFFGEGSRLTVL.

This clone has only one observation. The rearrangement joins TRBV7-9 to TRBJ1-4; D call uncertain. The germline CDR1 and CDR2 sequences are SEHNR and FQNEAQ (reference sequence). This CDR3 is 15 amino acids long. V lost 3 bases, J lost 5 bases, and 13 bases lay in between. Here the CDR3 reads CASSLGGLPNEKLFF. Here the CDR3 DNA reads TGTGCCAGCAGCTTGGGTGGGCTTCCGAATGAAAAACTGTTTTTT.

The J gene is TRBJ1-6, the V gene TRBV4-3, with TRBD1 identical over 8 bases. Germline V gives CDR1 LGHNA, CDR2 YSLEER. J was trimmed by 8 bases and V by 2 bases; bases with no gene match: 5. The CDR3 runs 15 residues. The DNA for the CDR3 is TGCGCCAGCAGCCAATCAGGGGGCAGGGATTCACCCCTCCACTTT. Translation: CASSQSGGRDSPLHF.

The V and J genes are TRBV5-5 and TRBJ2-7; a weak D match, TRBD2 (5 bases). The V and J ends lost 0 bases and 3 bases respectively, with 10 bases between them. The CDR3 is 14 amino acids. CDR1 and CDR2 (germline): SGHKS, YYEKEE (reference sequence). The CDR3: CASSLARADYEQYF. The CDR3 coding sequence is TGTGCCAGCAGCTTGGCGAGGGCGGACTACGAGCAGTACTTC.

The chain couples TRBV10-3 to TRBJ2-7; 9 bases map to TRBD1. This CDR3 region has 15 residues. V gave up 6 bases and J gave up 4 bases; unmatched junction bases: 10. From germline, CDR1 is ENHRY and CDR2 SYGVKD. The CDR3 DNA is TGTGCCATCAGCCCCACCTCGGGACAGGGTTACGAGCAGTACTTC. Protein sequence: CAISPTSGQGYEQYF.

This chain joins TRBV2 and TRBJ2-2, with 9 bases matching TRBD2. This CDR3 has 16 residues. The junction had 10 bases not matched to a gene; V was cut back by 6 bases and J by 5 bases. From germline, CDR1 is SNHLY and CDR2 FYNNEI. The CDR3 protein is CASSSRSGGLTGELFF. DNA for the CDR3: TGTGCCAGCAGCTCAAGGAGCGGGGGGCTTACCGGGGAGCTGTTTTTT.

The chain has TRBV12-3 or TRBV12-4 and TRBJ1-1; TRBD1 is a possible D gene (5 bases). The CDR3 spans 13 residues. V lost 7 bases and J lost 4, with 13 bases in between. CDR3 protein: CASTWGDVTEAFF. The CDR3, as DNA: TGTGCCAGCACCTGGGGGGATGTCACTGAAGCTTTCTTT.

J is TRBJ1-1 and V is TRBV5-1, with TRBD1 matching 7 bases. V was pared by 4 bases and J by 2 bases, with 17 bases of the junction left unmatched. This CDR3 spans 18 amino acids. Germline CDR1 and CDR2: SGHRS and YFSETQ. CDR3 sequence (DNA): TGCGCCAGCAGCCTGCGAGGCGCAGGGGGTATTAGCAACACTGAAGCTTTCTTT. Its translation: CASSLRGAGGISNTEAFF.

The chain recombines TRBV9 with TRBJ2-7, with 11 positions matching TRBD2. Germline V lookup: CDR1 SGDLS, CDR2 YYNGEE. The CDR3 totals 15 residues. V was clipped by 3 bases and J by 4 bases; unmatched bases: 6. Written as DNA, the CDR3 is TGTGCCAGCAGCGCTAGCGGGGGGCCTGCTTACGAGCAGTACTTC. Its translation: CASSASGGPAYEQYF.

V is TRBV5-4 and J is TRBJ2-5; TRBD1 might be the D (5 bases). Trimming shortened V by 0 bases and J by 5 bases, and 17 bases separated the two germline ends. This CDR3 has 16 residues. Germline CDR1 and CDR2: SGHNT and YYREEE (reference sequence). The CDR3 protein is CASSLVGHRSGETQYF. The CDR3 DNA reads TGTGCCAGCAGCTTGGTTGGACACCGGTCAGGGGAGACCCAGTACTTC. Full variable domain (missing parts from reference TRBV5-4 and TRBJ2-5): ETGVTQSPTHLIKTRGQQVTLRCSSQSGHNTVSWYQQALGQGPQFIFQYYREEENGRGNFPPRFSGLQFPNYSSELNVNALELDDSALYLCASSLVGHRSGETQYFGPGTRLLVL.

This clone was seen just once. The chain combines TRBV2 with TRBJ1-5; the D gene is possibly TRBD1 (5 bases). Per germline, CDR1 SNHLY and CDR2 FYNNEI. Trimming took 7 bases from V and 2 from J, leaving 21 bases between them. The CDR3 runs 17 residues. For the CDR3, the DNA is TGTGCCAGCACCAGGGAATCGGGGGGAGGGGGCAATCAGCCCCAGCATTTT. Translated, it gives CASTRESGGGGNQPQHF.

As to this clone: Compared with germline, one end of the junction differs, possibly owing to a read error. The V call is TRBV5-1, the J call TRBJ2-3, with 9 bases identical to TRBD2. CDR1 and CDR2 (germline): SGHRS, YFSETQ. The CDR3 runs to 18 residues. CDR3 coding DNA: TGCGCCAGCTGCTTGGAGGGGCGGGGGGGCCTGAGGACAGATACGCAGTATTTT. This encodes CASCLEGRGGLRTDTQYF.

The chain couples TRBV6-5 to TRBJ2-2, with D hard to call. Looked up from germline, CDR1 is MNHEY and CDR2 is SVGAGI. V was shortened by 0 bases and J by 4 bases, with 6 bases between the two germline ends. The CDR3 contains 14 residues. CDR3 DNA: TGTGCCAGCAGTTACTCCCCGCGCACCGGGGAGCTGTTTTTT. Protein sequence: CASSYSPRTGELFF.

The CDR3 loop reads CASSQDQRFSGGKHEQYF. The CDR3 coding sequence is TGTGCCAGCAGCCAAGATCAGCGATTTTCGGGGGGCAAGCACGAGCAGTACTTC. The chain has TRBV4-2 and TRBJ2-7, with D possibly matching TRBD2 (7 bases). The CDR3 has 18 amino acids. V lost 0 bases, J lost 5 bases, and 23 bases lay in between. The germline gives CDR1 LGHNA, CDR2 YNFKEQ.